The T cell receptor beta chain described here comes from a study of T cell repertoires in cytomegalovirus infection. Study-level background: Used in the study were CMV epitopes, some recently identified and HLA-C-restricted, others well-studied and HLA-B-restricted. Public TCR beta signatures were indicative of both CMV infection and a matching HLA type.

Note on this clonotype: Antigen: not known. One junction end does not reproduce the germline sequence, and a read error may be involved.

Study-level results: HLA-C-restricted CMV clonotypes gave the most frequent clonotype in two of eight donors.

From the reads, TCRdb called clonotypes with MiXCR, one entry per CDR3 protein. Among 700,000 to 850,000 distinct CDR3 sequences listed, around a third were seen once. Germline V lookup: CDR1 MNHNY, CDR2 SVGAGI (reference sequence). This CDR3 has 14 residues. The source of this sequence is a human donor in good health (CMV status not recorded). Some clones in this sample may be carry-over from other donors' samples. The input for sequencing was cultured CD8+ T cells from PBMCs, taken from culture after CMV antigen stimulation. V and J are TRBV6-6 and TRBJ1-4; D perhaps matches TRBD1 (6 bases). The CDR3 nucleotides are TGTGTCAGCACAGGGTTTGCAACTAATGAAAAACTGTTTTTT. Protein sequence: CVSTGFATNEKLFF.